This TCR beta chain comes out of a study of blood T cell repertoires in COVID-19. Overall study: Researchers got acute and convalescent COVID-19 samples from the United States, Italy and Spain. The cDNA or gDNA used as material had been derived from T cells, B-cell-depleted T cells, or PBMCs.

The CDR3 extends over 13 amino acids. Germline CDR1 reads SNHLY; CDR2 reads FYNNEI. V was pared by 7 bases and J by 4 bases, with 5 bases of the junction left unmatched. In the study's own analysis: The authors estimated nucleated cell counts from reference gene primer amplification. Sequencing was performed with immunoSEQ multiplex PCR; in TCRdb, only in-frame clones are kept and a portion is missing. The DNA gave D and trimming, while V, J and clone size come from that table. Here the sample spans more than 80,000 clones, over 60% being singletons. The sequenced sample consisted of peripheral blood. This rearrangement joins TRBV2 to TRBJ1-2, with TRBD1 identical over 8 bases. This clonotype originated in a woman at least 80 years old with active or convalescent COVID-19. The CDR3 is CASTGQATYGYTF. The CDR3 nucleotides read TGTGCCAGCACGGGACAGGCGACCTATGGCTACACCTTC.